One sample yielded the 22 T cell receptor beta chains listed below, sequenced in a study of metastatic and nonmetastatic thyroid tumors. MiXCR re-clonotyped the PCR reads for TCRdb. The table shows roughly 34,000 clones, with under 40% occurring only once. All patients were treatment-naive before thyroid surgery. The sample taken for sequencing was tumor tissue. These receptors came from a female donor with papillary thyroid cancer or a benign thyroid nodule (not recorded which). Some clones in this sample may be carry-over from other donors' samples.

There are a few counts of this clone. The chain combines TRBV6-2 or TRBV6-3 with TRBJ2-1, with TRBD2 identical over 8 bases. This CDR3 contains 13 residues. CDR1 and CDR2 from the germline V gene are MNHEY and SVGEGT. V lost 6 bases and J lost 7; bases outside the gene matches: 5. CDR3 coding DNA: TGTGCCAGCAGCGGGAGGGCCGTTAATGAGCAGTTCTTC. Residues: CASSGRAVNEQFF.

The V call is TRBV20-1, the J call TRBJ1-5; TRBD1 matches at 8 bases. V shed 2 bases and J 2 bases; nucleotides not matched to a gene: 8. Germline CDR1 and CDR2: DFQATT and SNEGSKA (reference sequence). The CDR3 consists of 16 residues. In nucleotides, the CDR3 is TGCAGTGCTAGAAACCCAGGGGGCGACGGCAATCAGCCCCAGCATTTT. Encoded protein: CSARNPGGDGNQPQHF.

This rearrangement joins TRBV6-5 to TRBJ1-2, with D possibly being TRBD1 (6 bases). V dropped 2 bases and J dropped 7 bases, with 11 bases sitting between them. The CDR3 spans 13 residues. Per the germline V gene, CDR1 is MNHEY and CDR2 is SVGAGI. CDR3 bases: TGTGCCAGCAGTTACCAGGGGAATTCTGGCTACACCTTC. Its protein is CASSYQGNSGYTF.

The chain couples TRBV4-1 to TRBJ2-3; TRBD1 agrees at 10 bases. Germline lookup yields CDR1 MGHRA and CDR2 YSYEKL. Trimming at V came to 1 base and at J to 4 bases, leaving 8 bases not matched to a gene. The CDR3 loop spans 17 amino acids. This chain's CDR3 is CASSQGQGAFTPDTQYF. The CDR3 DNA reads as TGCGCCAGCAGCCAAGGACAGGGGGCGTTCACCCCAGATACGCAGTATTTT.

This clone has only a few counts. The V call is TRBV28, the J call TRBJ2-2; no definite D call. This CDR3 has 14 residues. V was cut by 2 bases and J by 4 bases, with 8 bases left in between. Germline V CDR1 and CDR2: MDHEN, SYDVKM. Written as DNA, the CDR3 is TGTGCCAGCAGTTTAATGTCAGCCACCGGGGAGCTGTTTTTT. Translated, it gives CASSLMSATGELFF.

This clone has only one observation. V gene TRBV5-1 combines with J gene TRBJ2-2; TRBD2 matches 8 bases. The J segment lost 1 base and the V segment lost 5 bases, leaving 4 bases of the junction unmatched. CDR1 and CDR2 from the germline V gene are SGHRS and YFSETQ. This CDR3 is 15 amino acids long. DNA for the CDR3: TGCGCCAGCAGTCGTACTAGCGGGAACACCGGGGAGCTGTTTTTT. As protein: CASSRTSGNTGELFF. The entire variable domain, with the rest obtained from reference TRBV5-1 and TRBJ2-2, is as follows: KAGVTQTPRYLIKTRGQQVTLSCSPISGHRSVSWYQQTPGQGLQFLFEYFSETQRNKGNFPGRFSGRQFSNSRSEMNVSTLELGDSALYLCASSRTSGNTGELFFGEGSRLTVL.

This chain links TRBV12-3 or TRBV12-4 with TRBJ2-3; D not resolved. There are 17 residues in the CDR3. The V end was cut by 0 bases, the J end by 2 bases, with 15 bases between. The CDR3 coding sequence is TGTGCCAGCAGTTTAGCGCTAATGGATATTTTCACAGATACGCAGTATTTT. It encodes CASSLALMDIFTDTQYF.

This rearrangement joins TRBV20-1 to TRBJ1-2, with 8 bases fitting TRBD1. The CDR3 consists of 14 residues. The J segment lost 8 bases and the V segment lost 5 bases, leaving 13 bases of the junction unmatched. Germline CDR1 reads DFQATT; CDR2 reads SNEGSKA (reference sequence). The CDR3, as DNA: TGCAGTGCTCCCGGACAGGGTGCCCTGGGGGGCTACACCTTC. Its protein product is CSAPGQGALGGYTF.

This sequence joins TRBV7-2 and TRBJ2-7; 9 bases match TRBD2. CDR3 length: 15 amino acids. Germline values: CDR1 SGHTA, CDR2 FQGNSA. The V segment lost 1 base and the J segment 4 bases; nucleotides outside the gene matches: 5. CDR3 protein: CASSLGLAERYEQYF. CDR3 sequence (DNA): TGTGCCAGCAGCTTAGGACTAGCGGAGAGGTACGAGCAGTACTTC.

This clone was picked up a small number of times. The gene calls are TRBV6-4 and TRBJ2-1, with TRBD2 matching 10 bases. CDR1 and CDR2 (germline): MRHNA, SNTAGT. This CDR3 region has 15 residues. The V segment lost 5 bases and the J segment 1 base; nucleotides outside the gene matches: 2. CDR3 in amino acids: CASSSLAGSYNEQFF. In DNA, the CDR3 is TGTGCCAGCAGTTCACTAGCGGGATCCTACAATGAGCAGTTCTTC.

This clone was observed a few times. V and J are TRBV5-8 and TRBJ1-2; TRBD1 matches 9 bases. The V gene's germline CDR1 is SGHTS and CDR2 YDEGEE. Trimming cost V 4 bases and J 8 bases; bases outside gene matches: 12. The CDR3 is made up of 15 amino acids. DNA for the CDR3: TGTGCCAGCAGCGCGAAGGGACAGGGAGGTAGAGGCTACACCTTC. Amino acid sequence: CASSAKGQGGRGYTF.

This clone was observed a handful of times. Different DNA sequences within this sample yield the same CDR3. This chain links TRBV28 with TRBJ2-1; D may be TRBD2 (5 bases). Trimming stripped 6 bases from V and 10 bases from J, with 13 bases between. The CDR3 runs to 12 residues. In germline, CDR1 is MDHEN, CDR2 SYDVKM. The CDR3 is CASSTQPGEQFF. The DNA of the CDR3 is TGTGCCAGCAGCACGCAGCCGGGGGAGCAGTTCTTC.

This clone was recorded a few times. The gene calls are TRBV10-3 and TRBJ2-1; D could derive from TRBD1 or TRBD2 (5 bases each). V was clipped by 5 bases and J by 8 bases, with 13 bases between them. This CDR3 region has 13 residues. Germline values: CDR1 ENHRY, CDR2 SYGVKD. This chain's CDR3 is CAISSRERDEQFF. DNA of the CDR3: TGTGCCATCAGTTCCAGGGAGAGGGATGAGCAGTTCTTC.

Details on this clone: The germline gene is not matched at one end of the junction; a read error may be the cause. The chain has TRBV7-2 and TRBJ2-1; D remains unclear. There are 14 residues in the CDR3. Germline V CDR1 and CDR2: SGHTA, FQGNSA. This CDR3 reads CASSVAGTYNEQFF. The CDR3 nucleotides read TGTGCCAGCAGCGTAGCCGGTACCTACAATGAGCAGTTCTTC.

The J gene is TRBJ1-6, the V gene TRBV5-1, with D perhaps TRBD1 (6 bases). The V gene lost 7 bases and the J gene lost 6 bases, with 17 bases spanning the gap. CDR3 length equals 15 residues. Germline CDR1 is SGHRS and CDR2 is YFSETQ. The CDR3 region is CASSPVRGINSPLHF. The CDR3 nucleotides read TGCGCCAGCTCCCCGGTAAGGGGGATTAATTCACCCCTCCACTTT.

The chain has TRBV19 and TRBJ2-5; TRBD1 matches 9 bases. This CDR3 has 14 amino acids. CDR1 is LNHDA, CDR2 SQIVND, per germline (reference sequence). V gave up 5 bases and J gave up 4 bases; unmatched junction bases: 5. CDR3 sequence (DNA): TGTGCCAGTAGTGCAGGGACAGGGAGAGAGACCCAGTACTTC. This sequence encodes CASSAGTGRETQYF.

This sequence joins TRBV5-1 and TRBJ2-7; 8 bases are shared with TRBD1. This CDR3 contains 15 residues. The V segment lost 4 bases and the J segment 2 bases; nucleotides outside the gene matches: 8. Germline V gene sequence: CDR1 SGHRS, CDR2 YFSETQ. CDR3 region: CASSSGQGSPYEQYF. The CDR3 nucleotides read TGCGCCAGCAGCAGTGGACAGGGATCCCCCTACGAGCAGTACTTC.

Here the CDR3 reads CASSPGAGGNYGYTF. The CDR3 DNA reads as TGTGCCAGCTCACCAGGGGCAGGCGGGAACTATGGCTACACCTTC. The chain is built from TRBV18 and TRBJ1-2, with D possibly being TRBD1 (5 bases). V was pared by 2 bases and J by 2 bases, with 12 bases between. This CDR3 contains 15 residues. The germline V gene encodes CDR1 KGHSH and CDR2 LQKENI.

This sequence joins TRBV6-2 or TRBV6-3 and TRBJ2-3; 9 bases line up with TRBD2. There are 15 residues in the CDR3. V was clipped by 2 bases and J by 3 bases; unmatched bases: 3. The V gene's germline CDR1 is MNHEY and CDR2 SVGEGT. Written as DNA, the CDR3 is TGTGCCAGCAGTTACACCACTAGCGGGACAGATACGCAGTATTTT. Amino acid sequence: CASSYTTSGTDTQYF.

This clone has more than one count but fewer than ten. This chain uses TRBV20-1 with TRBJ2-7, with D perhaps TRBD2 (6 bases). The germline V gene encodes CDR1 DFQATT and CDR2 SNEGSKA (reference sequence). The CDR3 is 14 amino acids. V lost 7 bases to trimming and J lost 2 bases, with 18 bases between them. This CDR3 is CSVGGKDYPYEQYF. The CDR3 DNA reads TGCAGTGTGGGGGGAAAGGACTATCCCTACGAGCAGTACTTC.

This clone was seen many times. CDR3 residues: CSVERTGLGYTF. CDR3 nucleotide sequence: TGCAGCGTTGAGCGGACGGGTTTGGGCTACACCTTC. The chain joins TRBV29-1 to TRBJ1-2, with D unclear. V was pared by 3 bases and J by 8 bases, with 13 bases between. The length of the CDR3 is 12 residues. Per germline, CDR1 SQVTM and CDR2 ANQGSEA.

This clone was counted only a few times. The chain combines TRBV6-5 with TRBJ1-3, with D hard to call. Germline CDR1 MNHEY, CDR2 SVGAGI. The CDR3 runs 16 residues. V was trimmed by 0 bases and J by 0 bases, leaving 9 bases between them. CDR3 DNA sequence: TGTGCCAGCAGTTACTCACGTACCAGCTCTGGAAACACCATATATTTT. Translated: CASSYSRTSSGNTIYF.